The 25 T cell receptor beta chains in this list originate from one sample, sequenced in a study of identifying expanded T cells in peripheral blood. TCRdb keeps only in-frame clones here, not all; method: immunoSEQ multiplex PCR. The sample has approximately 110,000 clones, 80% to 90% seen once; the top ten hold about a sixth. Input material: blood. The origin of the receptors is a person aged 18 to 75 in good health.

Here the CDR3 reads CASSEGTVQLLGELFF. CDR3 sequence (DNA): TGTGCCAGCAGTGAAGGAACAGTTCAACTGCTTGGGGAGCTGTTTTTT. The V gene is TRBV25-1, the J gene TRBJ2-2, with D unresolved. Trimming took off 2 bases at V and 8 bases at J, with 18 bases between the two ends. This CDR3 region has 16 residues. The germline gives CDR1 MGHDK, CDR2 SYGVNS.

In nucleotides, the CDR3 is TGTGCCAGCACCCAGTACAGGGGGCTTAGCTATGGCTACACCTTC. Translation gives CASTQYRGLSYGYTF. The rearrangement joins TRBV2 to TRBJ1-2; TRBD1 aligns across 9 bases. Germline CDR1 reads SNHLY; CDR2 reads FYNNEI. V dropped 7 bases and J dropped 4; count of bases not matched to a gene: 10. The CDR3 runs to 15 residues.

The chain couples TRBV4-1 to TRBJ1-1; D gene ambiguous. CDR3 length: 13 residues. Trimming cost V 3 bases and J 5 bases, with 10 bases left between them. Germline assignment: CDR1 MGHRA and CDR2 YSYEKL. CDR3 sequence (DNA): TGCGCCAGCAGCCAGGACGAAAAAACTGAAGCTTTCTTT. This sequence encodes CASSQDEKTEAFF.

V gene TRBV25-1 combines with J gene TRBJ2-3, with D possibly TRBD2 on 7 matching bases. Germline CDR1 reads MGHDK; CDR2 reads SYGVNS. This CDR3 comprises 16 residues. V dropped 4 bases and J dropped 2 bases, with 16 bases sitting between them. CDR3 DNA: TGTGCCAGCAGTGCCGGGGAGGGGGGGTACACAGATACGCAGTATTTT. Its translation is CASSAGEGGYTDTQYF.

This sequence joins TRBV7-9 and TRBJ2-7; D gene unclear. The CDR3 extends over 12 amino acids. CDR1 SEHNR and CDR2 FQNEAQ come from the germline V gene (reference sequence). The V end was cut by 1 base, the J end by 6 bases, with 7 bases between. The CDR3 loop reads CASSLEWGEQYF. The CDR3 DNA reads as TGTGCCAGCAGCTTAGAGTGGGGCGAGCAGTACTTC. Complete variable domain (other parts from reference TRBV7-9 and TRBJ2-7): DTGVSQNPRHKITKRGQNVTFRCDPISEHNRLYWYRQTLGQGPEFLTYFQNEAQLEKSRLLSDRFSAERPKGSFSTLEIQRTEQGDSAMYLCASSLEWGEQYFGPGTRLTVT.

This chain joins TRBV4-3 and TRBJ2-1, with D possibly TRBD2 on 5 matching bases. Germline V gene sequence: CDR1 LGHNA, CDR2 YSLEER. CDR3 length: 15 residues. V lost 6 bases, J lost 0 bases, and 12 bases lay in between. The CDR3 nucleotides read TGCGCCAGCAGTGGGAGTTTTAGCTCCTACAATGAGCAGTTCTTC. This sequence encodes CASSGSFSSYNEQFF.

The CDR3 sequence: CASRIPNQPQHF. The CDR3 region has the DNA TGTGCCAGCAGGATCCCAAATCAGCCCCAGCATTTT. V usage is TRBV6-5 and J usage is TRBJ1-5; D uncertain. This CDR3 has 12 amino acids. Trimming cost V 6 bases and J 4 bases, with 7 bases left between them. The germline CDR1 and CDR2 sequences are MNHEY and SVGAGI.

The J gene is TRBJ1-3, the V gene TRBV2; 7 positions match TRBD1. The CDR3 runs to 14 residues. J was trimmed by 2 bases and V by 6 bases; bases with no gene match: 4. The germline CDR1 and CDR2 sequences are SNHLY and FYNNEI. CDR3 sequence reads: CASRKGQAGNTIYF. As DNA, the CDR3 is TGTGCCAGCAGGAAAGGACAGGCTGGAAACACCATATATTTT.

This chain connects TRBV7-9 to TRBJ1-6; D is undetermined. Looked up from germline, CDR1 is SEHNR and CDR2 is FQNEAQ (reference sequence). The CDR3 loop spans 14 amino acids. Between the trimmed V and J ends, which lost 2 bases and 14 bases, there was a span of 16 bases. The CDR3 nucleotides read TGTGCCAGCAGCTTATCCCCGTACCTCGTGGCCCTCCACTTT. Protein product: CASSLSPYLVALHF.

The chain couples TRBV6-6 to TRBJ2-3; 9 bases are a match to TRBD2. The CDR3 consists of 14 residues. From germline, CDR1 is MNHNY and CDR2 SVGAGI (reference sequence). V shed 7 bases, J shed 4 bases, and the junction held 6 bases outside the gene matches. Here the CDR3 DNA reads TGTGCCAGCACCGCGGGGGGGCCTCCAGATACGCAGTATTTT. This codes for CASTAGGPPDTQYF.

This clone was seen only once. The J gene is TRBJ1-2, the V gene TRBV6-5; the D is unclear. Germline V gene data show CDR1 as MNHEY and CDR2 as SVGAGI. The CDR3 has 14 amino acids. V lost 6 bases and J 3 bases, leaving 14 bases between the germline ends. CDR3 in amino acids: CASSLMTDYYGYTF. In DNA form, the CDR3 reads TGTGCCAGCAGCTTAATGACCGACTACTATGGCTACACCTTC.

This rearrangement joins TRBV19 to TRBJ1-1; D is unresolved. Trimming cost V 1 base and J 0 bases, with 6 bases left between them. The CDR3 is 14 residues long. CDR1 is LNHDA and CDR2 is SQIVND in the germline V gene (reference sequence). For the CDR3, the DNA is TGTGCCAGTAGTATAGTTGCGGTGAACACTGAAGCTTTCTTT. It is translated as CASSIVAVNTEAFF.

The chain carries TRBV29-1 and TRBJ1-2; 9 positions agree with TRBD1. The germline V gene encodes CDR1 SQVTM and CDR2 ANQGSEA. This CDR3 is 13 amino acids long. V shed 6 bases, J shed 2 bases, and the junction held 4 bases outside the gene matches. The CDR3 reads CSVRGQGNYGYTF. CDR3 coding DNA: TGCAGCGTCCGGGGACAGGGCAACTATGGCTACACCTTC.

J is TRBJ2-5 and V is TRBV29-1; TRBD1 is a possible D gene (5 bases). Germline loops: CDR1 SQVTM, CDR2 ANQGSEA. The V and J ends lost 6 bases and 1 base respectively, with 12 bases between them. The CDR3 covers 13 residues. CDR3 DNA sequence: TGCAGCGTAAAAGGGGTTTTCCAAGAGACCCAGTACTTC. It yields the protein CSVKGVFQETQYF.

This sequence joins TRBV7-9 and TRBJ2-7; 10 positions match TRBD2. J gave up 0 bases and V 6 bases, and 2 bases lay outside the gene matches. This CDR3 is 14 amino acids long. Germline CDR1 SEHNR, CDR2 FQNEAQ (reference sequence). This CDR3 reads CASSPSGGSYEQYF. The CDR3 region has the DNA TGTGCCAGCAGTCCTAGCGGGGGCTCCTACGAGCAGTACTTC.

The chain is built from TRBV10-3 and TRBJ1-1; D may be TRBD1 (6 bases). Germline CDR1 and CDR2: ENHRY and SYGVKD. The CDR3 runs to 12 residues. V shed 0 bases and J shed 8 bases, with 7 bases lying between them. CDR3 in amino acids: CAISESQGEAFF. The CDR3 coding sequence is TGTGCCATCAGTGAGTCACAGGGAGAAGCTTTCTTT.

Of note for this clone: The junction departs from the called germline gene at one end, perhaps through a read error. The chain uses TRBV4-3 and TRBJ1-3, with a weak D call TRBD1 (5 bases). This CDR3 has 16 amino acids. CDR1 is LGHNA and CDR2 is YSLEER in the germline V gene. CDR3 in DNA: TGCGCCAGCAGCCAAGATCATACATTATTCCGGGACCCCGTGCATTTT. This codes for CASSQDHTLFRDPVHF.

This rearrangement joins TRBV7-2 to TRBJ2-2; 9 nucleotides match TRBD1. CDR3 length equals 15 residues. CDR1 and CDR2 (germline): SGHTA, FQGNSA. J lost 6 bases, V lost 5 bases, and 7 bases had no gene match. The CDR3 loop is CASSPGTGLPGELFF. The CDR3 nucleotides are TGTGCCAGCAGCCCCGGGACAGGGCTCCCCGGGGAGCTGTTTTTT.

The rearrangement uses TRBV28 and TRBJ1-1; D unresolved. The germline V gene encodes CDR1 MDHEN and CDR2 SYDVKM. Between the trimmed V and J ends, which lost 7 bases and 4 bases, there was a span of 28 bases. CDR3 length: 18 residues. The CDR3 DNA reads as TGTGCCAGCAACTCGCTTCCGGGATTAGGTTCCCGGGGCACTGAAGCTTTCTTT. Its protein is CASNSLPGLGSRGTEAFF.

This chain joins TRBV27 and TRBJ1-1; 7 bases fit TRBD1. V gave up 6 bases and J gave up 1 base; unmatched junction bases: 11. CDR1 and CDR2 (germline): MNHEY, SMNVEV (reference sequence). This CDR3 has 16 residues. CDR3 nucleotides: TGTGCCAGCAGGGGGGGGACAGCCGCAAGGAACACTGAAGCTTTCTTT. It translates to CASRGGTAARNTEAFF.

V is TRBV27 and J is TRBJ2-5, with 9 bases lining up with TRBD2. The length of the CDR3 is 18 residues. V trimming: 6 bases; J trimming: 4 bases; junction bases outside the gene matches: 18. Germline V CDR1 and CDR2: MNHEY, SMNVEV (reference sequence). CDR3 nucleotide sequence: TGTGCCAGCAGCCAGGGCGGGGGGGCCTCGAGGTTGCCAGAGACCCAGTACTTC. Its translation is CASSQGGGASRLPETQYF.

The chain couples TRBV4-2 to TRBJ2-3; D unclear. V lost 5 bases and J 4 bases, leaving 13 bases between the germline ends. This CDR3 region has 14 residues. Germline CDR1 and CDR2: LGHNA and YNFKEQ. The CDR3 region is CASSDFSGPDTQYF. For the CDR3, the DNA is TGTGCCAGCAGCGACTTTAGTGGGCCAGATACGCAGTATTTT.

This clone was seen only a few times. The chain employs TRBV9 and TRBJ2-2; the D is unclear. This CDR3 spans 16 amino acids. Germline CDR1 and CDR2: SGDLS and YYNGEE. The V end lost 2 bases, the J end lost 1 base, and 12 bases lay between the germline ends. Here the CDR3 DNA reads TGTGCCAGCAGCGTTGCCGGACGGCGGAACACCGGGGAGCTGTTTTTT. Its protein is CASSVAGRRNTGELFF.

The gene calls are TRBV7-9 and TRBJ1-3; D not resolved. The CDR3 length is 14 residues. In germline, CDR1 is SEHNR, CDR2 FQNEAQ (reference sequence). The germline V and J ends were trimmed by 7 bases and 0 bases, with 10 bases remaining between them. The CDR3 DNA reads TGTGCCAGCACCCCCGGGAGCTCTGGAAACACCATATATTTT. Translated: CASTPGSSGNTIYF. Supplemented by reference TRBV7-9 and TRBJ1-3, the full variable domain reads DTGVSQNPRHKITKRGQNVTFRCDPISEHNRLYWYRQTLGQGPEFLTYFQNEAQLEKSRLLSDRFSAERPKGSFSTLEIQRTEQGDSAMYLCASTPGSSGNTIYFGEGSWLTVV.

J is TRBJ2-7 and V is TRBV4-3; 7 positions match TRBD1. Germline CDR1 reads LGHNA; CDR2 reads YSLEER. This CDR3 spans 15 amino acids. The ends lost 2 bases at V and 4 bases at J; junction bases unmatched: 8. CDR3 sequence reads: CASSQTQGRNYEQYF. Here the CDR3 DNA reads TGCGCCAGCAGCCAAACACAGGGGCGGAATTACGAGCAGTACTTC.